The 31 T cell receptor beta chains in this list originate from one sample, sequenced in a study of tumor-infiltrating lymphocytes in primary liver carcinoma. A constant-region primer served to make TCR beta cDNA from 500 to 550 ng total RNA. Library construction for TCR beta comprised three nested multiplex PCR rounds performed with slightly modified ARM-PCR. Each of the first two PCR rounds ran 9 to 11 cycles with TRBV1-TRBV30 forward and C-beta reverse primers. TCRdb re-analysed the multiplex PCR reads in MiXCR, keeping a single row per CDR3 protein. The sample holds about 310,000 distinct CDR3 sequences; approximately 65% are singletons and the top ten take roughly 8.9%. The authors took blood RNA from unsorted whole blood and also extracted germline DNA. Sequences were obtained from peripheral blood. The receptor set was obtained from a man aged 40-50 years with primary liver carcinoma and hepatitis B virus infection.

This clonotype was detected ten times or more. J is TRBJ1-2 and V is TRBV29-1, with TRBD1 as a possible D gene (5 bases). This CDR3 region has 14 residues. Between the trimmed V and J ends, which lost 7 bases and 5 bases, there was a span of 20 bases. The V gene's germline CDR1 is SQVTM and CDR2 ANQGSEA. The CDR3 region is CSAREDTGSYGYTF. CDR3 bases: TGCAGCGCCAGGGAGGATACAGGATCTTATGGCTACACCTTC.

With respect to this clonotype: At one of its ends the junction is not consistent with the germline gene, which may arise from a read error. The gene calls are TRBV11-1 and TRBJ2-4, with 13 bases lining up with TRBD2. Germline V gives CDR1 SGHAT, CDR2 FQDESV (reference sequence). The CDR3 has 17 residues. For the CDR3, the DNA is TGTGGCAGCAGCCTTCCCGGGACTAGCGGGACCAAAAACACTCAGTACTTC. Encoded protein: CGSSLPGTSGTKNTQYF.

The chain is built from TRBV5-1 and TRBJ2-2; maybe TRBD1 (5 bases). The germline CDR1 and CDR2 sequences are SGHRS and YFSETQ. Trimming took off 6 bases at V and 7 bases at J, with 19 bases between the two ends. The CDR3 length is 15 residues. DNA of the CDR3: TGCGCCAGCAACCCCGCGTCAGGGTTGGACGGGGAGCTGTTTTTT. The encoded protein is CASNPASGLDGELFF.

For this clonotype: A much larger clone is a single base away; this may be a read error. The chain has TRBV11-2 and TRBJ2-1, with 9 positions matching TRBD2. With V trimmed by 3 bases and J by 13 bases, 13 bases remained unmatched. Germline loops: CDR1 SGHAT, CDR2 FQNNGV. This CDR3 is 15 amino acids long. In DNA form, the CDR3 reads TGTGCCAGCAGCTTCGAGCGGGAGGAGTACAGGGACCAGTTCTTC. Residues: CASSFEREEYRDQFF.

V and J are TRBV6-5 and TRBJ1-1; maybe TRBD1 (5 bases). The CDR3 has 17 residues. Germline CDR1 reads MNHEY; CDR2 reads SVGAGI. V was cut by 9 bases and J by 1 base, with 24 bases left in between. DNA of the CDR3: TGTGCCAGTACCCCTCAAGCGGGCGGGGGATGGAACACTGAAGCTTTCTTT. This codes for CASTPQAGGGWNTEAFF.

Comment on this clonotype: A much larger clone sits a single nucleotide away, making a read error possible. The V gene is TRBV5-4, the J gene TRBJ2-3; 8 nucleotides match TRBD2. Germline V gene lookup returns CDR1 SGHNT and CDR2 YYREEE (reference sequence). This CDR3 comprises 15 residues. The CDR3 is CASSLSAGGGDTQCF. CDR3 DNA: TGTGCCAGCAGCTTGAGTGCGGGAGGAGGGGATACGCAGTGTTTT.

This sequence joins TRBV12-3 or TRBV12-4 and TRBJ2-2; no clear D gene. The CDR3 extends over 15 amino acids. The V end lost 5 bases, the J end lost 3 bases, and 13 bases lay between the germline ends. CDR3 residues: CASSPPQEYTGELFF. The DNA for the CDR3 is TGTGCCAGCAGTCCCCCGCAGGAGTACACCGGGGAGCTGTTTTTT.

On this clonotype: A clone one base away is much larger, so this may be a read error. V is TRBV6-5 and J is TRBJ2-7, with 8 bases lining up with TRBD1. The CDR3 contains 15 residues. V lost 10 bases, J lost 1 base, and 12 bases stayed unmatched. Germline CDR1 reads MNHEY; CDR2 reads SVGAGI. The CDR3 DNA follows: TGTGCCACCGAGTGTGGACAGGGAGGTTCCTACGAGCAGTACTTC. Protein: CATECGQGGSYEQYF.

The chain couples TRBV5-5 to TRBJ2-7; the D gene is possibly TRBD2 (6 bases). V lost 4 bases to trimming and J lost 4 bases, with 18 bases between them. CDR3 size: 15 residues. Germline lookup yields CDR1 SGHKS and CDR2 YYEKEE (reference sequence). CDR3 coding DNA: TGTGCCAGCAGCCGATACCTGGAGGGTGGATACGAGCAGTACTTC. Its protein product is CASSRYLEGGYEQYF.

The genes are TRBV5-1 and TRBJ2-5; 11 nucleotides line up with TRBD1. The junction had 2 bases not matched to a gene; V was cut back by 3 bases and J by 1 base. Germline V gene lookup returns CDR1 SGHRS and CDR2 YFSETQ. The CDR3 has 15 residues. CDR3 nucleotides: TGCGCCAGCAGCTCCGGGACAGGGGGCCAAGAGACCCAGTACTTC. Its translation is CASSSGTGGQETQYF.

In the case of this clonotype: This may arise from a read error, as a much more abundant clone is one base away. The rearrangement links TRBV6-1 to TRBJ2-1; 8 bases map to TRBD2. The germline gives CDR1 MNHNS, CDR2 SASEGT. The CDR3 contains 12 residues. CDR3 sequence reads: CASSKAGDEEFF. The DNA of the CDR3 is TGTGCCAGCAGTAAAGCGGGGGATGAGGAGTTCTTC.

Details on this clonotype: A much larger clone sits a single nucleotide away, making a read error possible. The V gene is TRBV4-2, the J gene TRBJ2-7; maybe TRBD2 (5 bases). CDR1 LGHNA and CDR2 YNFKEQ come from the germline V gene. The CDR3 runs to 15 residues. The CDR3: CASSQGENSFHELYF. DNA for the CDR3: TGTGCCAGCAGCCAAGGGGAGAATAGTTTCCACGAGCTGTACTTC.

The genes are TRBV10-3 and TRBJ2-7; 9 nucleotides align to TRBD2. This CDR3 has 16 residues. Germline V gene data show CDR1 as ENHRY and CDR2 as SYGVKD. Trimming removed 0 bases from V and 3 bases from J; junction bases left unmatched: 6. The chain's CDR3 is CAISESTAGGVYEQYF. The DNA of the CDR3 is TGTGCCATCAGTGAGTCAACCGCGGGAGGGGTCTACGAGCAGTACTTC.

This clonotype was seen a single time. The chain links TRBV12-3 or TRBV12-4 to TRBJ2-7; TRBD1 or TRBD2 may be the D gene (5 bases each). The CDR3 covers 12 residues. Trimming stripped 6 bases from V and 6 bases from J, with 12 bases between. CDR3 DNA: TGTGCCAGCAGCTGGGACCGACCCGAGCAGTACTTC. The encoded protein is CASSWDRPEQYF.

In its sample, this clonotype was seen once. A much larger clonotype is one base distant, so this may be a read error. The chain employs TRBV6-5 and TRBJ2-1; 15 bases agree with TRBD2. Germline V gives CDR1 MNHEY, CDR2 SVGAGI. The CDR3 consists of 17 residues. The DNA of the CDR3 is TGTACCAGCAGTTACTTTCCGGGACTAGCGGGAGGAGGTGAGCAGTTCTTC. It encodes CTSSYFPGLAGGGEQFF.

The chain employs TRBV10-3 and TRBJ2-7; TRBD1 might be the D (5 bases). Germline V gives CDR1 ENHRY, CDR2 SYGVKD. Trimming removed 11 bases at V and 2 bases at J, with 16 bases between. This CDR3 is 13 amino acids long. CDR3 region: CASQTGSPYEQYF. The CDR3, as DNA: TGTGCCTCCCAAACAGGTTCCCCCTACGAGCAGTACTTC.

This sequence joins TRBV6-6 and TRBJ1-1; no reliable D call. Trimming took off 8 bases at V and 1 base at J, with 8 bases between the two ends. CDR1 is MNHNY and CDR2 is SVGAGI in the germline V gene (reference sequence). The CDR3 length is 12 residues. CDR3 protein: CASGWANTEAFF. CDR3 bases: TGTGCCAGCGGTTGGGCGAACACTGAAGCTTTCTTT.

Worth noting for this clonotype: Germline is not matched at one junction end, which may reflect a read error. The chain carries TRBV4-1 and TRBJ1-2; 7 bases align to TRBD1. CDR1 and CDR2 (germline): MGHRA, YSYEKL. The length of the CDR3 is 14 residues. CDR3 coding DNA: TGTGTCAGCAGACAGGGACAGTCGACCTATGGCTACACCTTC. Its protein product is CVSRQGQSTYGYTF.

The J gene is TRBJ2-3, the V gene TRBV4-1; D might be TRBD1 or TRBD2, each matching 6 bases. Per the germline V gene, CDR1 is MGHRA and CDR2 is YSYEKL. V shed 3 bases and J shed 5 bases, with 18 bases lying between them. This CDR3 contains 16 residues. This chain's CDR3 is CASSQAGDSGGDTQYF. The CDR3, as DNA: TGCGCCAGCAGCCAGGCAGGGGACTCGGGTGGAGATACGCAGTATTTT.

Turning to this clonotype: Given a much more abundant clone one base away, this may be a read error. The chain has TRBV29-1 and TRBJ2-7; unclear D gene. Germline V gives CDR1 SQVTM, CDR2 ANQGSEA. CDR3 size: 12 residues. The CDR3 bases are TGCAGCGCTGTCGACTCCCCCTACGAGCTGTACTTC. Amino acids: CSAVDSPYELYF.

To note about this clonotype: This may be a read error: a much more frequent sequence differs by one nucleotide. J is TRBJ1-6 and V is TRBV12-3 or TRBV12-4; D possibly corresponds to TRBD1 (5 bases). The V gene lost 8 bases and the J gene lost 9 bases, with 14 bases spanning the gap. CDR3 size: 13 residues. CDR3 nucleotide sequence: TGTGCCAGCCGAAAAGGGGTGCGTTCACCCCTCCACTTT. Its translation is CASRKGVRSPLHF.

This clonotype was recorded only once. No conserved phenylalanine or tryptophan is present at the end of the CDR3, so a read error is the likely explanation. The chain joins TRBV7-8 to TRBJ1-1, with 8 bases identical to TRBD1. The V gene's germline CDR1 is SGHVS and CDR2 FQNEAQ. This CDR3 has 15 amino acids. CDR3 loop: CASRLQGAMNTEAFY. The CDR3 DNA reads TGCGCCAGCCGGCTTCAGGGGGCAATGAACACTGAAGCTTTCTAT.

This chain connects TRBV11-2 to TRBJ1-5; 8 bases line up with TRBD1. Unmatched junction bases numbered 13, after V lost 4 bases and J lost 11 bases. The CDR3 runs 15 residues. Germline assignment: CDR1 SGHAT and CDR2 FQNNGV. The DNA of the CDR3 is TGTGCCAGCAGCTCGTCCCGGACAGGGAAAGAGTCCCAGCATTTT. This translates into CASSSSRTGKESQHF. Full variable domain (outside the CDR3, taken from reference TRBV11-2 and TRBJ1-5): EAGVAQSPRYKIIEKRQSVAFWCNPISGHATLYWYQQILGQGPKLLIQFQNNGVVDDSQLPKDRFSAERLKGVDSTLKIQPAKLEDSAVYLCASSSSRTGKESQHFGDGTRLSIL.

As concerns this clonotype: The junction departs from the called germline gene at one end, perhaps through a read error. The V call is TRBV6-1, the J call TRBJ1-1; TRBD1 is a possible D gene (5 bases). The CDR3 length is 15 residues. From germline, CDR1 is MNHNS and CDR2 SASEGT. The DNA for the CDR3 is TGTGCCAGCAGTGACGGTGGGGGTAGGCACACTAAAGCTTTCTTT. It codes for CASSDGGGRHTKAFF.

V and J are TRBV29-1 and TRBJ2-6, with D perhaps TRBD1 or TRBD2 (5 bases each). Germline assignment: CDR1 SQVTM and CDR2 ANQGSEA. Trimming removed 3 bases at V and 17 bases at J, with 20 bases between. The CDR3 is made up of 13 amino acids. This chain's CDR3 is CSVESRGANFLTF. The CDR3 region has the DNA TGCAGCGTTGAGAGTAGGGGAGCCAACTTCTTGACTTTC. The full variable domain, completed using reference TRBV29-1 and TRBJ2-6, is SAVISQKPSRDICQRGTSLTIQCQVDSQVTMMFWYRQQPGQSLTLIATANQGSEATYESGFVIDKFPISRPNLTFSTLTVSNMSPEDSSIYLCSVESRGANFLTFGAGSRLTVL.

The V gene is TRBV28, the J gene TRBJ2-1; TRBD2 matches 15 bases. V was pared by 3 bases and J by 4 bases, with 16 bases of the junction left unmatched. Germline loops: CDR1 MDHEN, CDR2 SYDVKM. This CDR3 has 21 amino acids. CDR3 bases: TGTGCCAGCAGTTTCAGGGGGAAGGGGACTAGCGGGAGGACGTGTTACAATGAGCAGTTCTTC. Translation: CASSFRGKGTSGRTCYNEQFF.

The V call is TRBV5-4, the J call TRBJ2-7; possibly TRBD1 for D (5 bases). The V end lost 4 bases, the J end lost 3 bases, and 11 bases lay between the germline ends. Germline lookup yields CDR1 SGHNT and CDR2 YYREEE (reference sequence). The CDR3 has 13 residues. The chain's CDR3 is CASSPTQGYEQYF. CDR3 bases: TGTGCCAGCAGCCCCACGCAGGGCTACGAGCAGTACTTC.

The rearrangement joins TRBV19 to TRBJ2-7, with TRBD1 identical over 7 bases. CDR3 length: 12 amino acids. CDR1 and CDR2 (germline): LNHDA, SQIVND (reference sequence). V trimming: 10 bases; J trimming: 2 bases; junction bases outside the gene matches: 5. CDR3 nucleotides: TGTGCCACCGCGACAGGGACCTACGAGCAGTACTTC. Amino acid sequence: CATATGTYEQYF.

As regards this clonotype: This CDR3 is missing its conserved last phenylalanine or tryptophan, likely due to a read error. The V gene is TRBV7-3, the J gene TRBJ2-2; D might be TRBD1 (6 bases). V was pared by 4 bases and J by 6 bases, with 6 bases between. In germline, CDR1 is SGHTA, CDR2 FQGTGA. The CDR3 length is 12 residues. CDR3 region: CASSYRAGELFS. The CDR3 nucleotides are TGTGCCAGCAGCTACAGGGCCGGGGAGCTGTTTTCT.

This rearrangement joins TRBV5-4 to TRBJ2-5, with D possibly TRBD1 on 6 matching bases. The germline V gene encodes CDR1 SGHNT and CDR2 YYREEE (reference sequence). V gave up 4 bases and J gave up 5 bases, with 12 bases separating them. This CDR3 has 13 residues. The DNA of the CDR3 is TGTGCCAGCAGCGGACAGAGGAGGGAGACCCAGTACTTC. Amino acids: CASSGQRRETQYF.

This clonotype was seen once. This CDR3 is CASSLVWEANEQFF. The DNA of the CDR3 is TGTGCCAGCAGCTTAGTATGGGAGGCCAATGAGCAGTTCTTC. The chain carries TRBV11-3 and TRBJ2-1, with a weak D call TRBD2 (6 bases). The CDR3 consists of 14 residues. Trimming removed 1 base at V and 6 bases at J, with 10 bases between. Germline V gene sequence: CDR1 SGHNT, CDR2 YENEEA.